The 21 T cell receptor beta chains below all came from one sample that was sequenced in a study of T cells in women clearing cervical HPV infection. The method was immunoSEQ multiplex PCR; TCRdb's version includes in-frame clones alone and lacks a portion of them. Here the sample table reports some 25,000 clones. Sequenced input: blood buffy coat. Receptors were obtained from a woman between 18 and 70 years old with a cervical HPV16 infection that either progressed to CIN3+ or cleared (not recorded which).

In the case of this clone: The CDR3 end lies 3 residues beyond the end of the read and is filled in from the germline J gene. V and J are TRBV30 and TRBJ2-3; TRBD2 agrees at 7 bases. The CDR3 totals 12 residues. Germline loops: CDR1 GTSNPN, CDR2 SVGIG (reference sequence). The CDR3 bases that were read are TGTGCCTGGAGTCCTCCAGCGGGGACG. As protein: CAWSPPAGT. The CDR3 reads in full as CAWSPPAGTQYF. The full variable domain, rest sourced from reference TRBV30 and TRBJ2-3, is SQTIHQWPATLVQPVGSPLSLECTVEGTSNPNLYWYRQAAGRGLQLLFYSVGIGQISSEVPQNLSASRPQDRQFILSSKKLLLSDSGFYLCAWSPPAGTQYFGPGTRLTVL.

In regard to this clone: Read sequence stops 3 residues before the CDR3 end, and the germline J gene provides the missing end. The V gene is TRBV2, the J gene TRBJ1-2; D uncertain. Germline V lookup: CDR1 SNHLY, CDR2 FYNNEI. This CDR3 is 17 amino acids long. The CDR3 bases that were read are TGTGCCAGCCTGACTAGCGGGAGGCTGAGCTCCTACAATGAC. Protein: CASLTSGRLSSYND. The entire CDR3 reads CASLTSGRLSSYNDYTF.

About this clone: The CDR3 is cut off 3 residues early in the read; its end comes from the germline J gene. This sequence joins TRBV20-1 and TRBJ2-3; TRBD1 is a possible D gene (5 bases). Germline CDR1 and CDR2: DFQATT and SNEGSKA (reference sequence). The CDR3 is 13 amino acids. CDR3 bases read: TGCAGTGGCCTCAAAGGGGCGGAAGAGACG. Its protein product is CSGLKGAEET. The whole CDR3 is CSGLKGAEETQYF.

On this clone itself: Read sequence stops 3 residues before the CDR3 end, and the germline J gene provides the missing end. V usage is TRBV18 and J usage is TRBJ2-5; TRBD1 matches at 9 bases. CDR1 and CDR2 from the germline V gene are KGHSH and LQKENI. This CDR3 region has 15 residues. CDR3 region: CASSTGGTGKDTQYF. CDR3 bases read: TGTGCCAGCTCAACCGGGGGGACAGGGAAGGATACC.

A remark on this clone: Coverage ceases 3 residues before the CDR3 finishes, and the germline J gene fills in the end. The chain links TRBV5-1 to TRBJ2-1, with 11 bases matching TRBD2. CDR1 SGHRS and CDR2 YFSETQ come from the germline V gene. CDR3 length: 16 residues. Germline trimming cut 4 bases from V and 6 bases from J; bases unmatched to any gene: 9. The CDR3 region is CASSTTSGRIVNEQFF. The sequenced CDR3 bases are TGCGCCAGCAGCACCACTAGCGGGAGAATCGTCAATGAG.

CDR3 bases read: TGTGCCTGGAGTCGTTTTGCGGGCGGGAGTTCGGATACC. Amino acid sequence: CAWSRFAGGSSDT. The CDR3 in full is CAWSRFAGGSSDTYTF. The gene calls are TRBV30 and TRBJ1-2, with D unclear. With the read ending 3 residues before the CDR3 end, the germline J gene is used to fill in that end. Germline V gene sequence: CDR1 GTSNPN, CDR2 SVGIG (reference sequence). CDR3 length: 16 amino acids.

The sequenced CDR3 bases are TGCAGTGCCCGAGGGAGCTCTGGGGCCAACGTA. It specifies CSARGSSGANV. The CDR3, in full, reads CSARGSSGANVLFF. This sequence joins TRBV20-1 and TRBJ1-4; TRBD1 is a possible D gene (5 bases). The read falls 3 residues short of the CDR3 end, and the missing part is taken from the germline J gene. CDR1 is DFQATT, CDR2 SNEGSKA, per germline (reference sequence). This CDR3 is built from 14 residues.

A remark on this clone: The read terminates 3 residues before the CDR3 end, so the remaining end is supplied by the germline J gene. The chain couples TRBV2 to TRBJ1-3, with D perhaps TRBD1 (6 bases). This CDR3 comprises 14 residues. V dropped 7 bases and J dropped 0 bases, with 10 bases sitting between them. Germline lookup yields CDR1 SNHLY and CDR2 FYNNEI. The CDR3 DNA, read in part, is TGTGCCAGCAACACAGGGAGCTCTGGAAACACC. Translated, it gives CASNTGSSGNT. The complete CDR3 reads CASNTGSSGNTIYF.

A word on this clone: The CDR3 extends 3 residues past the end of the read, so its final part is completed from the germline J gene. The V gene is TRBV18, the J gene TRBJ2-1; 9 bases map to TRBD2. The germline gives CDR1 KGHSH, CDR2 LQKENI. V shed 0 bases and J 4 bases; nucleotides not matched to a gene: 4. The CDR3 length is 16 residues. CDR3 sequence reads: CASSPPETSGYNEQFF. Incomplete CDR3 DNA: TGTGCCAGCTCACCACCGGAGACTAGCGGATACAATGAG. Based on the CDR3 plus reference TRBV18 and TRBJ2-1, the full variable domain is NAGVMQNPRHLVRRRGQEARLRCSPMKGHSHVYWYRQLPEEGLKFMVYLQKENIIDESGMPKERFSAEFPKEGPSILRIQQVVRGDSAAYFCASSPPETSGYNEQFFGPGTRLTVL.

As concerns this clone: Read sequence stops 3 residues before the CDR3 end, and the germline J gene provides the missing end. The chain recombines TRBV7-6 with TRBJ2-2; D possibly corresponds to TRBD2 (6 bases). This CDR3 is 14 amino acids long. V was cut by 4 bases and J by 7 bases, with 13 bases left in between. CDR1 is SGHVS, CDR2 FNYEAQ, per germline. CDR3 bases read: TGTGCCAGCAGCTCCGGGGGAAGCAGCGGGGAG. Its translation: CASSSGGSSGE. The full CDR3 protein is CASSSGGSSGELFF.

As concerns this clone: The CDR3 end is not reached by the read, which stops 3 residues before it; the germline J gene fills it in. V usage is TRBV20-1 and J usage is TRBJ1-5; possibly TRBD1 for D (5 bases). CDR3 length equals 13 residues. Germline V gene sequence: CDR1 DFQATT, CDR2 SNEGSKA (reference sequence). Trimming pared 1 base from V and 4 bases from J, leaving 8 bases between. The CDR3 DNA, read in part, is TGCAGTGCTAGAGTGGACACGAATCAGCCC. It specifies CSARVDTNQP. The whole CDR3 region reads CSARVDTNQPQHF.

Concerning this clone: The DNA ends 3 residues before the CDR3 does, and the rest of the CDR3 is filled in from the germline J gene. This chain connects TRBV20-1 to TRBJ2-4; D may be TRBD1 (6 bases). The length of the CDR3 is 14 residues. The V and J ends lost 3 bases and 2 bases respectively, with 11 bases between them. Germline V gene data show CDR1 as DFQATT and CDR2 as SNEGSKA (reference sequence). The part of the CDR3 DNA that was read is TGCAGTGCTAGCCTGACAGGCCCCAAAAACATT. It translates to CSASLTGPKNI. The whole CDR3 reads CSASLTGPKNIQYF.

Remarks on this clone: The CDR3 end is not reached by the read, which stops 3 residues before it; the germline J gene fills it in. The rearrangement joins TRBV9 to TRBJ2-7, with D possibly called TRBD1 or TRBD2 (6 bases each). The ends were cut back, 1 base at V and 3 bases at J, with 11 bases in the middle. In germline, CDR1 is SGDLS, CDR2 YYNGEE. The CDR3 has 14 residues. CDR3 bases read: TGTGCCAGCAGCGTAAGCGGAGGGGGCTACGAG. Translation gives CASSVSGGGYE. The whole CDR3 region reads CASSVSGGGYEQYF.

About this clone: Sequencing ends 3 residues short of the CDR3 end; the germline J gene provides the rest. The V call is TRBV9, the J call TRBJ2-1; no clear D gene. V lost 4 bases and J lost 7, with 18 bases in between. The CDR3 runs 15 residues. CDR1 SGDLS and CDR2 YYNGEE come from the germline V gene. The CDR3 loop reads CASSRRLVALNEQFF. The CDR3 DNA, read in part, is TGTGCCAGCAGCCGTCGGCTAGTGGCCTTAAATGAG.

With respect to this clone: The observed sequence ends 3 residues before the CDR3 terminus, with the missing tail filled in from the germline J gene. V and J are TRBV5-1 and TRBJ2-1, with TRBD2 as a possible D gene (5 bases). The germline gives CDR1 SGHRS, CDR2 YFSETQ. This CDR3 is built from 15 residues. With 0 bases removed from V and 4 bases from J, the gap between germline ends came to 11 bases. CDR3 sequence reads: CASSLARGAYNEQFF. Incomplete CDR3 DNA: TGCGCCAGCAGCTTGGCTCGGGGAGCGTACAATGAG.

In the case of this clone: Read coverage stops 3 residues before the CDR3 terminus; the germline J gene supplies the remainder. The chain links TRBV7-2 to TRBJ1-1, with D unclear. The V and J ends lost 3 bases and 7 bases respectively, with 12 bases between them. Germline V lookup: CDR1 SGHTA, CDR2 FQGNSA. This CDR3 spans 13 amino acids. The CDR3 loop is CASSLPWSVEAFF. The sequenced CDR3 bases are TGTGCCAGCAGCTTGCCTTGGTCAGTTGAA.

On this clone: The read terminates 3 residues ahead of where the CDR3 ends, so the germline J gene completes it. The chain carries TRBV7-9 and TRBJ2-3; D is undetermined. The CDR3 is 13 residues long. Germline CDR1 SEHNR, CDR2 FQNEAQ (reference sequence). CDR3 loop: CASFAAYQETQYF. CDR3 bases read: TGTGCCAGCTTCGCGGCGTACCAAGAGACG.

In regard to this clone: The read terminates 3 residues ahead of where the CDR3 ends, so the germline J gene completes it. The chain uses TRBV2 and TRBJ1-1; possibly TRBD1 for D (6 bases). V was cut by 6 bases and J by 2 bases, with 10 bases left in between. Germline V lookup: CDR1 SNHLY, CDR2 FYNNEI. This CDR3 contains 13 residues. The part of the CDR3 DNA that was read is TGTGCCAGCAGCGGACAGTTTAACACTGAA. It translates to CASSGQFNTE. The complete CDR3 protein is CASSGQFNTEAFF.

Concerning this clone itself: The read comes to an end 3 residues before the CDR3 does, leaving the germline J gene to fill in the end. The chain combines TRBV9 with TRBJ2-7; 7 bases are a match to TRBD2. The V segment lost 4 bases and the J segment 2 bases; nucleotides outside the gene matches: 6. This CDR3 has 14 residues. The germline V gene has CDR1 SGDLS and CDR2 YYNGEE. CDR3: CASSPSTSTYEQYF. CDR3 DNA (partial): TGTGCCAGCAGCCCCTCGACTAGCACCTACGAG. Variable domain in full (rest from reference TRBV9 and TRBJ2-7): DSGVTQTPKHLITATGQRVTLRCSPRSGDLSVYWYQQSLDQGLQFLIQYYNGEERAKGNILERFSAQQFPDLHSELNLSSLELGDSALYFCASSPSTSTYEQYFGPGTRLTVT.

On this clone: The junction does not match germline at one end; this may be a read error. The read stops 3 residues short of the end of the CDR3; the missing end is completed from the germline J gene. This chain joins TRBV2 and TRBJ2-2, with D unclear. CDR1 is SNHLY, CDR2 FYNNEI, per germline. This CDR3 is built from 15 residues. The sequenced CDR3 bases are TGTGCCAGCAGCCCGCGCCGACTGAACTCCGGGGAG. Its protein is CASSPRRLNSGE. The complete CDR3 reads CASSPRRLNSGELFF.

On this clone itself: The junction does not match germline at one end; this may be a read error. The observed sequence ends 3 residues before the CDR3 terminus, with the missing tail filled in from the germline J gene. This sequence joins TRBV10-3 and TRBJ1-3; D may be TRBD1 (6 bases). The CDR3 is made up of 16 amino acids. Germline V gene lookup returns CDR1 ENHRY and CDR2 SYGVKD. CDR3 amino acids: CAISDAGAVSGNTIYF. The sequenced part of the CDR3 DNA is TGTGCCATCAGTGATGCAGGGGCTGTCTCTGGAAACACA.